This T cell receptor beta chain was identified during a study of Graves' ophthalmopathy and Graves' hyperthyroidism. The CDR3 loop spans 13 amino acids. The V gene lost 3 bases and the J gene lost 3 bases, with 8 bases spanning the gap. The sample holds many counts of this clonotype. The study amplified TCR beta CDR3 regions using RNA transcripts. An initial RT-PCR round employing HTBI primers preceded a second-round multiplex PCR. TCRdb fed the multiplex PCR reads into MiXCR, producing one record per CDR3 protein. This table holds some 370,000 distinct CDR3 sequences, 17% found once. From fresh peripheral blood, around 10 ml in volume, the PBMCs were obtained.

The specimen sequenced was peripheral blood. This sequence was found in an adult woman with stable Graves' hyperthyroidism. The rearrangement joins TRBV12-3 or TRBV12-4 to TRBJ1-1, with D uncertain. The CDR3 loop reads CASSFSIDTEAFF. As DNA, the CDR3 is TGTGCCAGCAGTTTTTCTATCGACACTGAAGCTTTCTTT.